These 19 T cell receptor beta chains were sequenced from one sample in a study of lymphopenia after photon versus proton radiotherapy. Data came from immunoSEQ multiplex PCR; TCRdb stores just in-frame clones and leaves some out. The table records roughly 16,000 clones, 70% to 90% of them present only once. This specimen consisted of peripheral blood, obtained from a patient treated with proton-based radiotherapy. These receptors were taken from a man aged 65 to 79 with pancreatic cancer.

CDR3 in amino acids: CASSSTGSPYNEQFF. CDR3 nucleotides: TGCGCCAGCAGCTCGACAGGGAGCCCCTACAATGAGCAGTTCTTC. This chain connects TRBV5-1 to TRBJ2-1; 7 nucleotides align to TRBD1. Germline values: CDR1 SGHRS, CDR2 YFSETQ. After removal of 3 bases from V and 2 bases from J, the junction contained 5 bases not matched to a gene. This CDR3 has 15 residues.

This chain uses TRBV5-4 with TRBJ1-1, with a weak D call TRBD1 (6 bases). The CDR3 totals 16 residues. The ends were cut back, 0 bases at V and 1 base at J, with 13 bases in the middle. The V gene's germline CDR1 is SGHNT and CDR2 YYREEE (reference sequence). As DNA, the CDR3 is TGTGCCAGCAGCTTGGTAACTGGGGGGGCGAACACTGAAGCTTTCTTT. Protein: CASSLVTGGANTEAFF.

V gene TRBV5-1 combines with J gene TRBJ1-4, with 8 bases identical to TRBD1. Trimming at V came to 4 bases and at J to 8 bases, leaving 10 bases not matched to a gene. The germline V gene encodes CDR1 SGHRS and CDR2 YFSETQ. The CDR3 loop spans 15 amino acids. The DNA of the CDR3 is TGCGCCAGCAGCGTCCAGACAGGGGAGGGGGAAAAACTGTTTTTT. Translating gives CASSVQTGEGEKLFF.

The chain couples TRBV10-3 to TRBJ1-1; D gene uncertain. Per the germline V gene, CDR1 is ENHRY and CDR2 is SYGVKD. The V end lost 0 bases, the J end lost 1 base, and 9 bases lay between the germline ends. CDR3 size: 15 residues. The CDR3 nucleotides read TGTGCCATCAGTGAGTCGGTAGGAGAGAACACTGAAGCTTTCTTT. Translated, it gives CAISESVGENTEAFF.

Only one count was recorded for this clone. This sequence joins TRBV6-1 and TRBJ1-2; 8 positions match TRBD1. The CDR3 covers 15 residues. The germline V gene encodes CDR1 MNHNS and CDR2 SASEGT. V lost 6 bases and J lost 6; bases outside the gene matches: 12. CDR3 sequence (DNA): TGTGCCAGCAGAATCACAGGGGGAAGGGGCGATGGCTACACCTTC. Translation: CASRITGGRGDGYTF.

The CDR3 protein is CSANRGQGQFQYF. The CDR3 DNA follows: TGCAGCGCTAACCGGGGGCAGGGTCAATTTCAGTATTTT. The chain has TRBV29-1 and TRBJ2-3; D possibly matches TRBD1 or TRBD2 (6 bases each). This CDR3 is 13 amino acids long. Trimming cost V 7 bases and J 12 bases, with 23 bases left between them. Germline CDR1 SQVTM, CDR2 ANQGSEA.

The chain employs TRBV9 and TRBJ1-4; D not resolved. The CDR3 runs to 13 residues. The ends were cut back, 3 bases at V and 3 bases at J, with 6 bases in the middle. Germline V gene lookup returns CDR1 SGDLS and CDR2 YYNGEE. DNA of the CDR3: TGTGCCAGCAGCGCCGTTCCTAATGAAAAACTGTTTTTT. Its translation: CASSAVPNEKLFF.

The chain couples TRBV2 to TRBJ2-7, with a tentative D call TRBD2 (6 bases). Trimming pared 7 bases from V and 3 bases from J, leaving 16 bases between. Germline CDR1 and CDR2: SNHLY and FYNNEI. This CDR3 has 14 amino acids. DNA of the CDR3: TGTGCCAGCAACCAGATAGCGGCCAACTACGAGCAGTACTTC. Translated: CASNQIAANYEQYF. Full variable domain (missing parts from reference TRBV2 and TRBJ2-7): EPEVTQTPSHQVTQMGQEVILRCVPISNHLYFYWYRQILGQKVEFLVSFYNNEISEKSEIFDDQFSVERPDGSNFTLKIRSTKLEDSAMYFCASNQIAANYEQYFGPGTRLTVT.

V usage is TRBV6-1 and J usage is TRBJ2-7; D may be TRBD1 or TRBD2 (5 bases each). Germline CDR1 reads MNHNS; CDR2 reads SASEGT. V was trimmed by 0 bases and J by 3 bases, leaving 30 bases between them. The CDR3 sequence is 21 residues long. The CDR3 nucleotides are TGTGCCAGCAGTGAAGCGCTTGGGGACGTAGGAAATTCGGTTACTTACTACGAGCAGTACTTC. Amino acid sequence: CASSEALGDVGNSVTYYEQYF.

This chain uses TRBV7-7 with TRBJ2-2, with D possibly being TRBD1 (6 bases). V dropped 6 bases and J dropped 4 bases, with 21 bases sitting between them. The CDR3 runs to 17 residues. Germline V gives CDR1 SSHAT, CDR2 FNYEAQ (reference sequence). The CDR3 coding sequence is TGTGCCAGCAGTTCTCGCAAGGACAGATTATCCACCGGGGAGCTGTTTTTT. It encodes CASSSRKDRLSTGELFF.

The chain has TRBV5-6 and TRBJ1-2, with 7 bases fitting TRBD1. The CDR3 extends over 15 amino acids. V was pared by 0 bases and J by 7 bases, with 9 bases of the junction left unmatched. The germline gives CDR1 SGHDT, CDR2 YYEEEE. CDR3: CASSLGAGTAAGYTF. Here the CDR3 DNA reads TGTGCCAGCAGCTTGGGGGCCGGGACAGCGGCTGGCTACACCTTC.

The V and J genes are TRBV9 and TRBJ1-2, with D tentatively TRBD1 (5 bases). Trimming pared 3 bases from V and 6 bases from J, leaving 15 bases between. CDR1 and CDR2 from the germline V gene are SGDLS and YYNGEE. The CDR3 totals 14 residues. CDR3 DNA: TGTGCCAGCAGCGGGGGCAGTTACACCGATGGCTACACCTTC. It yields the protein CASSGGSYTDGYTF.

The chain recombines TRBV19 with TRBJ2-1, with 7 bases fitting TRBD2. V dropped 6 bases and J dropped 9; count of bases not matched to a gene: 8. CDR1 and CDR2 (germline): LNHDA, SQIVND (reference sequence). The length of the CDR3 is 13 residues. CDR3 sequence: CASSNRLASEQFF. CDR3 DNA: TGTGCCAGTAGCAACAGACTAGCTTCTGAGCAGTTCTTC.

The gene calls are TRBV28 and TRBJ2-2; 8 positions agree with TRBD1. This CDR3 has 15 residues. V trimming: 4 bases; J trimming: 7 bases; junction bases outside the gene matches: 8. Germline V gene sequence: CDR1 MDHEN, CDR2 SYDVKM. CDR3 sequence reads: CASSSPGTGGGELFF. The DNA for the CDR3 is TGTGCCAGCAGTTCACCCGGGACAGGAGGCGGGGAGCTGTTTTTT.

V usage is TRBV5-1 and J usage is TRBJ1-4, with no clear D. The CDR3 loop spans 15 amino acids. Germline V gene lookup returns CDR1 SGHRS and CDR2 YFSETQ. V lost 0 bases and J lost 3, with 9 bases in between. DNA for the CDR3: TGCGCCAGCAGCTTGGCCGCTTCGTCTAATGAAAAACTGTTTTTT. Amino acid sequence: CASSLAASSNEKLFF.

The chain combines TRBV5-5 with TRBJ1-4, with D possibly matching TRBD1 (5 bases). The CDR3 runs to 17 residues. V was cut by 3 bases and J by 1 base, with 16 bases left in between. Germline values: CDR1 SGHKS, CDR2 YYEKEE (reference sequence). DNA of the CDR3: TGTGCCAGCAGCTCAGGTCCTCGTAGGGGAACTAATGAAAAACTGTTTTTT. It encodes CASSSGPRRGTNEKLFF.

The CDR3 nucleotides read TGTGCCAGCAGCCCCGACAGGGGATTTGGCTACACCTTC. This encodes CASSPDRGFGYTF. The rearrangement joins TRBV7-3 to TRBJ1-2; TRBD1 aligns across 8 bases. In germline, CDR1 is SGHTA, CDR2 FQGTGA. The J segment lost 7 bases and the V segment lost 5 bases, leaving 6 bases of the junction unmatched. This CDR3 has 13 residues. The full variable domain, rest sourced from reference TRBV7-3 and TRBJ1-2, is GAGVSQTPSNKVTEKGKYVELRCDPISGHTALYWYRQSLGQGPEFLIYFQGTGAADDSGLPNDRFFAVRPEGSVSTLKIQRTERGDSAVYLCASSPDRGFGYTFGSGTRLTVV.

V and J are TRBV4-1 and TRBJ1-2, with unresolved D. The CDR3 runs to 14 residues. V gave up 0 bases and J gave up 3 bases, with 8 bases separating them. CDR1 is MGHRA and CDR2 is YSYEKL in the germline V gene. CDR3 sequence reads: CASSQEGRYYGYTF. CDR3 nucleotide sequence: TGCGCCAGCAGCCAAGAAGGCAGGTACTATGGCTACACCTTC.

The J gene is TRBJ1-1, the V gene TRBV11-3; 10 bases align to TRBD1. The germline CDR1 and CDR2 sequences are SGHNT and YENEEA. V lost 4 bases and J lost 7; bases outside the gene matches: 12. The CDR3 runs 16 residues. CDR3 coding DNA: TGTGCCAGCAGCTCAGGCCCGGGACAGGGGACGCTTGAAGCTTTCTTT. It translates to CASSSGPGQGTLEAFF.